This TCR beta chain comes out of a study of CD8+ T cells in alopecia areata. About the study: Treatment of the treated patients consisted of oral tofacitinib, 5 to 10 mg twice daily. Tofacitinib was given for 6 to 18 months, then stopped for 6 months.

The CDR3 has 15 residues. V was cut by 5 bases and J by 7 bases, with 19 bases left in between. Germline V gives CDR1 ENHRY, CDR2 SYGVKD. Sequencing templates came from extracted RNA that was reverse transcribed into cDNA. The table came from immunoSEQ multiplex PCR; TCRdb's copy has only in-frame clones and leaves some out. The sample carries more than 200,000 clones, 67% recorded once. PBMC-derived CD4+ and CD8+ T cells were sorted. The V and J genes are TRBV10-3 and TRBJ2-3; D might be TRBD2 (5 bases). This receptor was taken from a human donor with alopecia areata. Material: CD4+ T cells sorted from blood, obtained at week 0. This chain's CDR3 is CAISQERERPNTQYF. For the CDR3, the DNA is TGTGCCATCAGTCAAGAGAGGGAGCGACCAAATACGCAGTATTTT.